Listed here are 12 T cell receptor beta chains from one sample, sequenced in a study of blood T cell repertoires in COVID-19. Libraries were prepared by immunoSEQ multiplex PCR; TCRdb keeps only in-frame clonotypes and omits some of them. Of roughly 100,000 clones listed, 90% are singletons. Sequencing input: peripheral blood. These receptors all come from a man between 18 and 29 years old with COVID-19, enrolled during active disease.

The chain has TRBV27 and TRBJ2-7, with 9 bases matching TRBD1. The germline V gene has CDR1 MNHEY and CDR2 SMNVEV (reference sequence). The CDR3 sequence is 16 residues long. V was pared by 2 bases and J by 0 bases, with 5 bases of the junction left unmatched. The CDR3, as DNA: TGTGCCAGCAGTTTACGGACAGGGGCCCGCTCCTACGAGCAGTACTTC. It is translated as CASSLRTGARSYEQYF.

The DNA for the CDR3 is TGTGCCAGCAGCCCTCCCAACACTGAAGCTTTCTTT. The encoded protein is CASSPPNTEAFF. V gene TRBV28 combines with J gene TRBJ1-1, with no clear D. The V end was cut by 6 bases, the J end by 2 bases, with 7 bases between. In germline, CDR1 is MDHEN, CDR2 SYDVKM. The CDR3 sequence is 12 residues long.

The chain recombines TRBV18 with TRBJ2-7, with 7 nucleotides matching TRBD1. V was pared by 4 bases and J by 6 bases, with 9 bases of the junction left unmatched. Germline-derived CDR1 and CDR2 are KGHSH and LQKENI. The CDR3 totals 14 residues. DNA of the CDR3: TGTGCCAGCTCACGATCCGACAGGGCGGGCGAGCAGTACTTC. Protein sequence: CASSRSDRAGEQYF.

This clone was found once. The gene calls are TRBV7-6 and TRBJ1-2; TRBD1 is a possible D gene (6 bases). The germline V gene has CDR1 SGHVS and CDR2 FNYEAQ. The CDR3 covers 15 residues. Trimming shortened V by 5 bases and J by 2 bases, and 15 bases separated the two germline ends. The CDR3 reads CASSRLSGDNYGYTF. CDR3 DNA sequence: TGTGCCAGCAGCCGACTATCAGGGGACAACTATGGCTACACCTTC.

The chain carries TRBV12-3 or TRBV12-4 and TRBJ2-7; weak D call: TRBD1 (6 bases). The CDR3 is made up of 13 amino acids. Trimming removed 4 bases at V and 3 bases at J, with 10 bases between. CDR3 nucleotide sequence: TGTGCCAGCAGTTCTCAGGGGTACTACGAGCAGTACTTC. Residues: CASSSQGYYEQYF.

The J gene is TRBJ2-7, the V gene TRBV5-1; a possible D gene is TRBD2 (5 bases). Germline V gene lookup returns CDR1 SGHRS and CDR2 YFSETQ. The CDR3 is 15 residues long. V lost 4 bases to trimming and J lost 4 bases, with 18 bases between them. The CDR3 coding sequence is TGCGCCAGCAGCCCGAACAGCGGAACTAGTTACGAGCAGTACTTC. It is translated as CASSPNSGTSYEQYF.

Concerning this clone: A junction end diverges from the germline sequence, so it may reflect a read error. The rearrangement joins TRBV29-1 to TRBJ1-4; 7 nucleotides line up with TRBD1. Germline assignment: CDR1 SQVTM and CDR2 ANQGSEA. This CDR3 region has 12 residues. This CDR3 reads CSVRTGAEKLLF. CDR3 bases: TGCAGCGTAAGGACAGGCGCCGAAAAACTGCTTTTT.

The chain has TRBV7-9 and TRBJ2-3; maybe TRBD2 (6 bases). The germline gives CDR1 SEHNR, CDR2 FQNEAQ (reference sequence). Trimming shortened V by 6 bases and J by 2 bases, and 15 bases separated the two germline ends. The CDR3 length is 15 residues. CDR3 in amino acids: CASREGRYNTDTQYF. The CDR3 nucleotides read TGTGCCAGCAGAGAGGGGAGGTACAACACAGATACGCAGTATTTT.

CDR3: CASSLAHRGYEQYF. DNA of the CDR3: TGTGCCAGCAGCTTAGCCCACAGGGGCTACGAGCAGTACTTC. The chain combines TRBV7-9 with TRBJ2-7; 7 bases map to TRBD1. CDR3 length: 14 residues. V trimming: 0 bases; J trimming: 3 bases; junction bases outside the gene matches: 2. Germline CDR1 SEHNR, CDR2 FQNEAQ (reference sequence).

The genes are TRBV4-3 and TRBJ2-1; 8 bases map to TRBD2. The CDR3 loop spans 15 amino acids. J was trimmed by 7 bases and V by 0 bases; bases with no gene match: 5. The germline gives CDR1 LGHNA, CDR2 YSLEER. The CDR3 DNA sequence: TGCGCCAGCAGCCAAGAACGGGAGGGTAGGAATGAGCAGTTCTTC. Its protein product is CASSQEREGRNEQFF.

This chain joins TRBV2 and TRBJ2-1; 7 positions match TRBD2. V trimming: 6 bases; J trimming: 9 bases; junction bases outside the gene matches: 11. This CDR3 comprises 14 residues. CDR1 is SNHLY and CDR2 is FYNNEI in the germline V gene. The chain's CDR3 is CASSGRTRAGEQFF. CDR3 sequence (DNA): TGTGCCAGCAGCGGTAGGACTAGAGCGGGTGAGCAGTTCTTC.

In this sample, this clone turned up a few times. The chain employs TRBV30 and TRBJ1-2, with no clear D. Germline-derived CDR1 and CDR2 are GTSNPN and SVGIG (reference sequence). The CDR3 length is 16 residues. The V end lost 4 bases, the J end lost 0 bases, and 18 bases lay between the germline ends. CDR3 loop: CAWTRRGFISNYGYTF. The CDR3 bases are TGTGCCTGGACCCGCCGAGGGTTCATTTCTAACTATGGCTACACCTTC.